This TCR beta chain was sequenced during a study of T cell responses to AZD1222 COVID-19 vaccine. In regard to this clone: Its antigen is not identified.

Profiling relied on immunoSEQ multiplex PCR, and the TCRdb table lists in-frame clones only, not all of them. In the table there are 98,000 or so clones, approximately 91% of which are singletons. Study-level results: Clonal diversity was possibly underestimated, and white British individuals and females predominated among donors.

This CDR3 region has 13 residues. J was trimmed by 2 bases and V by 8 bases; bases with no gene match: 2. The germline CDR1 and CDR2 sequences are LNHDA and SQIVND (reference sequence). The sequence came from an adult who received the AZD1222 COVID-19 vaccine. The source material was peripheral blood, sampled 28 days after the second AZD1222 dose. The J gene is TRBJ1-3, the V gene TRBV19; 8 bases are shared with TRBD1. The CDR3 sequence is CASLDRAGNTIYF. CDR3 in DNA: TGTGCCAGTCTGGACAGGGCTGGAAACACCATATATTTT.